Listed here are 20 T cell receptor beta chains from one sample, sequenced in a study of CD8+CD57+ T cells in acquired aplastic anemia. TCR beta VDJ and CDR3 were profiled, and genomic DNA was the template. TCRdb passed the reads through MiXCR, listing each CDR3 protein once. This table holds around 190,000 distinct CDR3 sequences, 45% to 60% found once. Patients who underwent sequencing had shown CD8+CD57+ cell expansion by flow cytometry. Input material: sorted CD4+, CD8+, or CD8+CD57+ T cells (not recorded which) from PBMCs. Source of these receptors: a human donor with aplastic anemia.

As for this clonotype: It may be a read error: a sequence one base away is much more abundant. The chain combines TRBV6-2 or TRBV6-3 with TRBJ2-7; no clear D. In germline, CDR1 is MNHEY, CDR2 SVGEGT. There are 11 residues in the CDR3. DNA for the CDR3: TGTGCCAGCAGTGATGGGTACGAGCAGTGCTTC. This codes for CASSDGYEQCF.

V usage is TRBV12-3 or TRBV12-4 and J usage is TRBJ1-1, with 7 bases matching TRBD1. Trimming removed 5 bases from V and 4 bases from J; junction bases left unmatched: 10. The length of the CDR3 is 15 residues. The CDR3 nucleotides read TGTGCCAGCAGTCAGGGGGGTTCCCAGATCACTGAAGCTTTCTTT. It yields the protein CASSQGGSQITEAFF.

This clonotype was seen a handful of times. The rearrangement uses TRBV18 and TRBJ1-1; TRBD1 might be the D (6 bases). This CDR3 comprises 12 residues. CDR1 and CDR2 from the germline V gene are KGHSH and LQKENI. V lost 2 bases to trimming and J lost 5 bases, with 6 bases between them. The CDR3 region is CASSPTGTEAFF. CDR3 nucleotide sequence: TGTGCCAGCTCACCAACAGGGACTGAAGCTTTCTTT.

The V gene is TRBV2, the J gene TRBJ2-6; D is unresolved. This CDR3 contains 12 residues. V was cut by 6 bases and J by 8 bases, with 8 bases left in between. CDR1 is SNHLY, CDR2 FYNNEI, per germline. CDR3 sequence reads: CASSPSSNVLTF. The CDR3 nucleotides read TGTGCCAGCAGCCCCTCGTCCAACGTCCTGACTTTC.

The chain recombines TRBV10-3 with TRBJ1-6; 10 bases are shared with TRBD1. The CDR3 is made up of 14 amino acids. Germline loops: CDR1 ENHRY, CDR2 SYGVKD. Germline trimming cut 10 bases from V and 7 bases from J; bases unmatched to any gene: 7. The DNA for the CDR3 is TGTGCCACGCGGGGGGACAGGGGAAATTCACCCCTCCACTTT. Protein: CATRGDRGNSPLHF.

This clonotype was observed a handful of times. V and J are TRBV9 and TRBJ1-3; D may be TRBD1 (6 bases). With 0 bases removed from V and 4 bases from J, the gap between germline ends came to 11 bases. CDR1 and CDR2 from the germline V gene are SGDLS and YYNGEE. The CDR3 length is 15 residues. CDR3 sequence (DNA): TGTGCCAGCAGCGTAGGGGGGGCTCCCGGAAACACCATATATTTT. Protein: CASSVGGAPGNTIYF.

V usage is TRBV28 and J usage is TRBJ1-2, with 9 bases matching TRBD1. The CDR3 extends over 13 amino acids. Germline loops: CDR1 MDHEN, CDR2 SYDVKM. Trimming removed 7 bases from V and 5 bases from J; junction bases left unmatched: 5. CDR3 coding DNA: TGTGCCAGCATTGGGGACAGGGCTTATGGCTACACCTTC. This sequence encodes CASIGDRAYGYTF.

Of note for this clonotype: A junction boundary mismatches the germline segment, possibly from a read error. This chain connects TRBV12-3 or TRBV12-4 to TRBJ1-5; no firm D call. The CDR3 is 14 residues long. The CDR3 reads CASRLGGSNQPQHF. The CDR3 coding sequence is TGTGCCAGCAGATTAGGCGGGAGCAATCAGCCCCAGCATTTT.

This clonotype has only one observation. The chain joins TRBV25-1 to TRBJ1-5, with TRBD1 matching 10 bases. This CDR3 region has 14 residues. The junction had 0 bases not matched to a gene; V was cut back by 1 base and J by 6 bases. In germline, CDR1 is MGHDK, CDR2 SYGVNS. The CDR3 is CASSEWDRGQPQHF. The CDR3 DNA sequence: TGTGCCAGCAGTGAATGGGACAGGGGTCAGCCCCAGCATTTT.

This clonotype was seen only a few times. The chain employs TRBV25-1 and TRBJ2-7, with D unresolved. CDR3 size: 15 residues. Germline values: CDR1 MGHDK, CDR2 SYGVNS. With 8 bases removed from V and 0 bases from J, the gap between germline ends came to 17 bases. The CDR3 spells CASSEVVTYSYEQYF. CDR3 DNA sequence: TGTGCCAGCTCCGAGGTCGTTACGTACTCCTACGAGCAGTACTTC.

This clonotype appeared many times. The V call is TRBV9, the J call TRBJ2-7, with a weak D call TRBD1 (5 bases). V gave up 0 bases and J gave up 2 bases, with 15 bases separating them. The CDR3 covers 16 residues. The V gene's germline CDR1 is SGDLS and CDR2 YYNGEE. The CDR3 is CASSVGPDTSPYEQYF. DNA for the CDR3: TGTGCCAGCAGCGTAGGTCCGGACACCTCGCCCTACGAGCAGTACTTC.

The V and J genes are TRBV20-1 and TRBJ2-2; 8 bases align to TRBD2. Trimming took 6 bases from V and 5 from J; bases not matched to a gene: 8. The V gene's germline CDR1 is DFQATT and CDR2 SNEGSKA (reference sequence). The CDR3 runs to 14 residues. The CDR3 is CSATPGLATGELFF. The CDR3 coding sequence is TGCAGTGCCACCCCAGGACTAGCAACCGGGGAGCTGTTTTTT.

This clonotype showed up just a few times. A much larger clonotype is one base distant, so this may be a read error. The chain recombines TRBV20-1 with TRBJ1-6; D is ambiguous. Germline V gene lookup returns CDR1 DFQATT and CDR2 SNEGSKA (reference sequence). Trimming pared 1 base from V and 0 bases from J, leaving 7 bases between. The CDR3 has 15 residues. CDR3 protein: CSARGRSSYNSPLHF. CDR3 nucleotide sequence: TGCAGTGCTAGAGGTCGGAGCTCCTATAATTCACCCCTCCACTTT.

The chain joins TRBV9 to TRBJ2-7; D is uncertain. V lost 4 bases, J lost 1 base, and 9 bases lay in between. Germline values: CDR1 SGDLS, CDR2 YYNGEE. CDR3 size: 13 residues. DNA for the CDR3: TGTGCCAGCAGCCCTGGGGTATCCTACGAGCAGTACTTC. It specifies CASSPGVSYEQYF.

The chain combines TRBV2 with TRBJ2-5, with D possibly being TRBD2 (5 bases). The CDR3 length is 14 residues. Germline loops: CDR1 SNHLY, CDR2 FYNNEI. Trimming removed 3 bases from V and 2 bases from J, with 10 bases in between. CDR3 residues: CASSENGDQETQYF. The DNA of the CDR3 is TGTGCCAGCAGTGAGAACGGGGATCAAGAGACCCAGTACTTC.

This clonotype was found many times. V usage is TRBV28 and J usage is TRBJ2-7; 8 bases match TRBD2. Germline lookup yields CDR1 MDHEN and CDR2 SYDVKM. CDR3 length: 15 amino acids. J was trimmed by 6 bases and V by 4 bases; bases with no gene match: 11. The CDR3 DNA follows: TGTGCCAGCAGTTCCGGGAGGGGCCTCTCTTCCGAGCAGTACTTC. Amino acids: CASSSGRGLSSEQYF. Together with reference TRBV28 and TRBJ2-7, the CDR3 gives the full variable domain: DVKVTQSSRYLVKRTGEKVFLECVQDMDHENMFWYRQDPGLGLRLIYFSYDVKMKEKGDIPEGYSVSREKKERFSLILESASTNQTSMYLCASSSGRGLSSEQYFGPGTRLTVT.

The genes are TRBV25-1 and TRBJ2-6; 8 bases align to TRBD1. V lost 3 bases and J lost 0; bases outside the gene matches: 4. Germline assignment: CDR1 MGHDK and CDR2 SYGVNS. This CDR3 contains 17 residues. The CDR3 sequence: CASSEDRVHSGANVLTF. The CDR3 coding sequence is TGTGCCAGCAGTGAGGACAGGGTCCACTCTGGGGCCAACGTCCTGACTTTC.

This clonotype occurred many times. J is TRBJ1-4 and V is TRBV5-1; D might be TRBD1 (5 bases). Germline V gives CDR1 SGHRS, CDR2 YFSETQ. V was cut by 5 bases and J by 3 bases, with 8 bases left in between. There are 13 residues in the CDR3. The CDR3 reads CASRDTANEKLFF. The CDR3 region has the DNA TGCGCCAGCAGGGACACGGCTAATGAAAAACTGTTTTTT.

Concerning this clonotype: One end of the junction is discordant with germline, which a read error may explain. The V call is TRBV24-1, the J call TRBJ2-2; weak D call: TRBD1 (6 bases). The CDR3 length is 15 residues. The germline CDR1 and CDR2 sequences are KGHDR and SFDVKD. For the CDR3, the DNA is TGTGCCAGCAGTTCCGGGACAATCAACACCGGGGAGCTGTTTTTT. Its translation is CASSSGTINTGELFF.

This chain uses TRBV27 with TRBJ1-1, with 9 bases lining up with TRBD1. The CDR3 extends over 14 amino acids. Unmatched junction bases numbered 4, after V lost 4 bases and J lost 4 bases. Germline CDR1 is MNHEY and CDR2 is SMNVEV (reference sequence). The CDR3 DNA reads TGTGCCAGCAGTTACAGGGGGCTCGGCACTGAAGCTTTCTTT. This gives the protein CASSYRGLGTEAFF.